A selection of T cell receptor beta chains follows, all from one sample in a study of CD8+ T cells in alopecia areata. Clones were read by immunoSEQ multiplex PCR, and TCRdb kept only the in-frame ones, dropping some. The data show around 110,000 clones, under 60% seen once. The source material was CD8+ T cells sorted from blood, sampled at week 24, from a patient treated with tofacitinib. All receptors come from a human donor with alopecia areata. The CDR3 runs from the conserved cysteine through the conserved F or W. The D gene is left open where the match is weak. For some rows the clone size is stated as once, few or many, or as a class when expanded; others skip it.

-	-	TRBV5-4	TRBJ2-5	CASSLQGVKETQYF	TGTGCCAGCAGCTTGCAGGGAGTGAAGGAGACCCAGTACTTC
once	-	TRBV14	TRBJ2-7	CASSQGEAGSYEQYF	TGTGCCAGCAGCCAAGGCGAAGCGGGCTCCTACGAGCAGTACTTC
few	TRBD1	TRBV7-3	TRBJ1-1	CASRTGDTEAFF	TGTGCCAGCAGGACAGGGGACACTGAAGCTTTCTTT
-	-	TRBV27	TRBJ1-1	CASSFRQLRNTEAFF	TGTGCCAGCAGTTTCCGACAGCTCCGGAACACTGAAGCTTTCTTT
-	TRBD1	TRBV27	TRBJ2-7	CASSLQGQPYEQYF	TGTGCCAGCAGTTTGCAGGGACAGCCCTACGAGCAGTACTTC
-	TRBD1	TRBV2	TRBJ1-1	CASRETGLNTEAFF	TGTGCCAGCCGAGAGACAGGGCTGAACACTGAAGCTTTCTTT
-	-	TRBV4-2	TRBJ2-3	CASSQDQDTQYF	TGTGCCAGCAGCCAAGATCAAGATACGCAGTATTTT
-	-	TRBV29-1	TRBJ2-2	CSVRDTLNTGELFF	TGCAGCGTCCGGGACACCCTGAACACCGGGGAGCTGTTTTTT
-	TRBD1	TRBV7-2	TRBJ2-3	CASSLDGQGADTQYF	TGTGCCAGCAGCTTAGACGGACAGGGGGCAGATACGCAGTATTTT
few	-	TRBV5-1	TRBJ1-1	CASGDEGGLSEAFF	TGCGCCAGTGGGGACGAGGGCGGTCTTTCTGAAGCTTTCTTT
few	-	TRBV18	TRBJ1-5	CASSPWRRQDGNQPQHF	TGTGCCAGCTCCCCATGGAGGCGACAGGACGGTAATCAGCCCCAGCATTTT
-	TRBD2	TRBV9	TRBJ2-3	CASSVEKAGVGTDTQYF	TGTGCCAGCAGCGTAGAAAAAGCGGGGGTCGGCACAGATACGCAGTATTTT
-	TRBD1	TRBV6-1	TRBJ1-6	CASSAGGSGYNSPLHF	TGTGCCAGCAGTGCAGGGGGGTCCGGCTATAATTCACCCCTCCACTTT
-	TRBD2	TRBV4-2	TRBJ2-7	CASSQDRTSGTYEQYF	TGTGCCAGCAGCCAAGATAGGACTAGCGGCACCTACGAGCAGTACTTC
-	TRBD1	TRBV7-9	TRBJ1-4	CASSPWDSNEKLFF	TGTGCCAGCAGCCCCTGGGACAGTAATGAAAAACTGTTTTTT
-	-	TRBV25-1	TRBJ2-3	CASSEWGASTDTQYF	TGTGCCAGCAGTGAATGGGGAGCTAGCACAGATACGCAGTATTTT
-	TRBD1	TRBV5-6	TRBJ1-2	CASSLLLAGQGHGYTF	TGTGCCAGCAGCCTCCTGCTGGCGGGACAGGGTCATGGCTACACCTTC
few	-	TRBV7-9	TRBJ2-3	CASHPWISGNTDTQYF	TGTGCCAGCCACCCCTGGATCAGCGGCAACACAGATACGCAGTATTTT
-	TRBD1	TRBV4-3	TRBJ2-3	CASSQVGQATDTQYF	TGCGCCAGCAGCCAAGTGGGACAGGCCACAGATACGCAGTATTTT
-	-	TRBV7-8	TRBJ2-1	CASSSARVTHNEQFF	TGTGCCAGCAGCAGCGCCAGGGTAACCCACAATGAGCAGTTCTTC
-	-	TRBV6-5	TRBJ1-1	CASSSNTSPEAFF	TGTGCCAGCAGTTCCAACACATCCCCTGAAGCTTTCTTT
-	-	TRBV7-9	TRBJ1-2	CASTFPPGFGAGSGGYTF	TGTGCCTCTACTTTCCCCCCGGGGTTCGGGGCGGGCAGCGGTGGCTACACCTTC
-	-	TRBV27	TRBJ2-1	CASTLSGTLNEQFF	TGTGCCAGCACCCTATCCGGGACACTCAATGAGCAGTTCTTC
-	-	TRBV27	TRBJ1-2	CASGVRGANYGYTF	TGTGCCAGCGGAGTAAGGGGAGCCAACTATGGCTACACCTTC
-	-	TRBV27	TRBJ1-5	CASSYVGGGNQPQHF	TGTGCCAGCAGTTATGTTGGGGGGGGCAATCAGCCCCAGCATTTT
-	TRBD1	TRBV7-9	TRBJ1-2	CASSLSTGADGYTF	TGTGCCAGCAGCTTAAGCACAGGGGCAGATGGCTACACCTTC
few	TRBD1	TRBV5-1	TRBJ1-5	CASSLGRGINQPQHF	TGCGCCAGCAGCTTAGGCAGGGGGATCAATCAGCCCCAGCATTTT
few	-	TRBV27	TRBJ1-1	CASSSTNTEAFF	TGTGCCAGCAGTAGCACGAACACTGAAGCTTTCTTT
-	TRBD2	TRBV12-5	TRBJ2-7	CASGWTSGGATSYEQYF	TGTGCTAGTGGTTGGACCAGCGGGGGGGCTACATCCTACGAGCAGTACTTC
-	-	TRBV29-1	TRBJ2-1	CSVPGAKPYNEQFF	TGCAGCGTTCCCGGGGCCAAACCCTACAATGAGCAGTTCTTC
-	TRBD1	TRBV7-9	TRBJ1-2	CASSPNPKGAHGYTF	TGTGCCAGCAGCCCTAACCCCAAGGGGGCGCATGGCTACACCTTC
-	TRBD2	TRBV11-2	TRBJ2-5	CASSLLAGLAGGKETQYF	TGTGCCAGCAGCTTATTGGCGGGACTAGCGGGGGGGAAAGAGACCCAGTACTTC
-	-	TRBV29-1	TRBJ2-7	CSVEDLVLGTYEQYF	TGCAGCGTTGAAGATTTAGTTCTGGGGACCTACGAGCAGTACTTC
-	-	TRBV29-1	TRBJ1-6	CSYRDMVNSPLHF	TGCAGCTACCGGGACATGGTTAATTCACCCCTCCACTTT
few	TRBD2	TRBV4-1	TRBJ2-3	CASSQESSGGGGDTQYF	TGCGCCAGCAGCCAAGAAAGCAGCGGGGGGGGCGGCGATACGCAGTATTTT
-	-	TRBV4-1	TRBJ1-5	CASSSEGQAGNQPQHF	TGCGCCAGCAGCTCGGAGGGCCAGGCGGGCAATCAGCCCCAGCATTTT
-	-	TRBV19	TRBJ1-1	CASSIDRGGGAEAFF	TGTGCCAGTAGTATAGATCGGGGGGGTGGCGCTGAAGCTTTCTTT
once	-	TRBV4-3	TRBJ1-5	CASSQVTAGGGYSNQPQHF	TGCGCCAGCAGCCAAGTTACGGCAGGAGGGGGGTATAGCAATCAGCCCCAGCATTTT
-	-	TRBV6-5	TRBJ1-6	CASSYSGTSRNSPLHF	TGTGCCAGCAGTTACTCTGGGACTTCCCGAAATTCACCCCTCCACTTT
-	-	TRBV11-2	TRBJ2-7	CASSWGREAYEQYF	TGTGCCAGCAGCTGGGGACGGGAAGCCTACGAGCAGTACTTC
-	-	TRBV29-1	TRBJ2-7	CSVHGQTFDEQYF	TGCAGCGTTCACGGACAGACGTTTGACGAGCAGTACTTC
few	-	TRBV5-6	TRBJ2-3	CASSIRNLDTQYF	TGTGCCAGCAGTATAAGAAATTTGGATACGCAGTATTTT
-	-	TRBV13	TRBJ1-1	CASSLGIGVPEAFF	TGTGCCAGCAGCTTAGGGATCGGGGTCCCTGAAGCTTTCTTT
few	TRBD1	TRBV13	TRBJ1-1	CASSDTGTGGQEAEAFF	TGTGCCAGCAGCGATACCGGGACAGGGGGCCAGGAGGCTGAAGCTTTCTTT
few	-	TRBV4-1	TRBJ1-4	CASSHPGVNEKLFF	TGCGCCAGCAGCCACCCAGGGGTTAATGAAAAACTGTTTTTT
-	-	TRBV9	TRBJ2-7	CASSTDHYEQYF	TGTGCCAGCAGCACCGATCACTACGAGCAGTACTTC
-	-	TRBV6-5	TRBJ2-5	CASSYGEAQETQYF	TGTGCCAGCAGTTACGGGGAGGCTCAAGAGACCCAGTACTTC
-	-	TRBV11-2	TRBJ1-5	CASSYGLNQPQHF	TGTGCCAGCAGCTACGGTCTCAATCAGCCCCAGCATTTT
-	TRBD1	TRBV7-8	TRBJ2-7	CASSSGQGLSYEQYF	TGTGCCAGCAGCTCGGGACAGGGACTTTCCTACGAGCAGTACTTC
few	-	TRBV10-3	TRBJ2-3	CAISESRTTDTQYF	TGTGCCATCAGTGAGTCACGGACCACAGATACGCAGTATTTT
many	TRBD1	TRBV27	TRBJ1-1	CASKRQGAKTEAFF	TGTGCCAGTAAACGACAGGGGGCGAAGACTGAAGCTTTCTTT
few	TRBD1	TRBV5-6	TRBJ2-7	CASSLDLDGQGLREQYF	TGTGCCAGCAGCTTGGATCTGGACGGACAGGGATTACGAGAGCAGTACTTC
few	-	TRBV7-9	TRBJ1-5	CASSLGDQPQHF	TGTGCCAGCAGCTTAGGGGATCAGCCCCAGCATTTT